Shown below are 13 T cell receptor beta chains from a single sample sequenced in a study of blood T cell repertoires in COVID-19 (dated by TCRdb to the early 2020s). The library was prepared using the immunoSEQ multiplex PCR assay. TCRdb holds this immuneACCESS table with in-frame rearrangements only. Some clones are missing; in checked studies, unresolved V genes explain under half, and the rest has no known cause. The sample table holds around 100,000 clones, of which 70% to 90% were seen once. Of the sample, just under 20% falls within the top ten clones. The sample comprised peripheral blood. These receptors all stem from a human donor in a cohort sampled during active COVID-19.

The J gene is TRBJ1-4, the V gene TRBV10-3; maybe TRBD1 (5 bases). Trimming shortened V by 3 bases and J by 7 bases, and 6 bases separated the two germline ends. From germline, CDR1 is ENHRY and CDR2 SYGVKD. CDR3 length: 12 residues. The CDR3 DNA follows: TGTGCCATCAGTGACCAGGGTGAAAAACTGTTTTTT. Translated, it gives CAISDQGEKLFF.

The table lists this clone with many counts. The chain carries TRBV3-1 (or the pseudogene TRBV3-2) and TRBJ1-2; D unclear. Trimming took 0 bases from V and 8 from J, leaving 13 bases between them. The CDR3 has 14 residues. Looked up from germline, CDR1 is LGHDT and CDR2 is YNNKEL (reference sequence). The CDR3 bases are TGTGCCAGCAGCCAAGAATGGGCAGATTCCGGCTACACCTTC. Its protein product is CASSQEWADSGYTF.

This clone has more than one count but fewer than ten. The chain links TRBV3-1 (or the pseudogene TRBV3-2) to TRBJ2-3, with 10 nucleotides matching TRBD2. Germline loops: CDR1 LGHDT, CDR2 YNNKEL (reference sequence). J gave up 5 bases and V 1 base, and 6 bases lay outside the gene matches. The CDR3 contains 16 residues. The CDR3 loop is CASSQGRLAGLDTQYF. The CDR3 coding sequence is TGTGCCAGCAGCCAAGGGCGACTAGCGGGTCTAGATACGCAGTATTTT.

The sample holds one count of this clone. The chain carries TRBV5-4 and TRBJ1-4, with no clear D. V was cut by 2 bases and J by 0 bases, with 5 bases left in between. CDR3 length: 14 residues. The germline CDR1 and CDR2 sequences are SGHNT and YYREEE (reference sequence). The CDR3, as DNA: TGTGCCAGCAGCTTAGCTGCAACTAATGAAAAACTGTTTTTT. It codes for CASSLAATNEKLFF.

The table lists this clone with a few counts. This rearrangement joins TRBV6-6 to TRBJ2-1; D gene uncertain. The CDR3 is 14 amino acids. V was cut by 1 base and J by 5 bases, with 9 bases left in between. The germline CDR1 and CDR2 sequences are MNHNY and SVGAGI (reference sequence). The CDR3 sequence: CASSYFADNNEQFF. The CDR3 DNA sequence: TGTGCCAGCAGTTACTTCGCTGACAACAATGAGCAGTTCTTC.

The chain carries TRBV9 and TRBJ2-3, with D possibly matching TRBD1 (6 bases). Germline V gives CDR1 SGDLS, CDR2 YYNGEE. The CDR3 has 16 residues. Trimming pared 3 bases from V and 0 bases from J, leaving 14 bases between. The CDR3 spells CASSGPGTHSTDTQYF. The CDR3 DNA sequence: TGTGCCAGCAGCGGACCGGGGACACACAGCACAGATACGCAGTATTTT.

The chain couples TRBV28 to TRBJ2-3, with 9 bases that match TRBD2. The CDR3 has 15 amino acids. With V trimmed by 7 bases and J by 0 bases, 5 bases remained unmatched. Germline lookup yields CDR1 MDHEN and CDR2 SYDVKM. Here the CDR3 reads CASITLAGSTDTQYF. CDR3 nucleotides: TGTGCCAGCATCACGCTAGCGGGAAGCACAGATACGCAGTATTTT.

CDR3 nucleotide sequence: TGTGCCAGCAGCCCCCCCGAGCGGGAGAGGGGCACCGGGGAGCTGTTTTTT. Translation gives CASSPPERERGTGELFF. The chain uses TRBV7-9 and TRBJ2-2; the match to TRBD2 covers 8 bases. The V gene end was trimmed by 5 bases and the J gene end by 4 bases; junction bases not matched to a gene: 12. Per germline, CDR1 SEHNR and CDR2 FQNEAQ (reference sequence). CDR3 length equals 17 residues.

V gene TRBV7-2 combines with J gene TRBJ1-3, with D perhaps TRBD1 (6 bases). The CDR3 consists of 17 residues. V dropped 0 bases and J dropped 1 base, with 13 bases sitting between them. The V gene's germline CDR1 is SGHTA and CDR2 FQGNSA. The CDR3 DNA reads TGTGCCAGCAGCTTAGCTGAAATACAGGGATCTGGAAACACCATATATTTT. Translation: CASSLAEIQGSGNTIYF. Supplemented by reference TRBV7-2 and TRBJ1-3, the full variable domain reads GAGVSQSPSNKVTEKGKDVELRCDPISGHTALYWYRQSLGQGLEFLIYFQGNSAPDKSGLPSDRFSAERTGGSVSTLTIQRTQQEDSAVYLCASSLAEIQGSGNTIYFGEGSWLTVV.

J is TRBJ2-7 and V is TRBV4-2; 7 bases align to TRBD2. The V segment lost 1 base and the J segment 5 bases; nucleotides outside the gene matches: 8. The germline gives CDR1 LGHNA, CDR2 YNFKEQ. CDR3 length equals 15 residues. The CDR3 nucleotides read TGTGCCAGCAGCCAAGGGCCGGGGAGGGTGGACGAGCAGTACTTC. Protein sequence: CASSQGPGRVDEQYF.

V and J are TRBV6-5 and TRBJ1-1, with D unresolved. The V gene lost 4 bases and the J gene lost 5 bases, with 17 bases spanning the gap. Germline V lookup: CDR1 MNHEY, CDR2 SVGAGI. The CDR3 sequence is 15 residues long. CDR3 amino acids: CASSFSPHGRTEAFF. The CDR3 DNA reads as TGTGCCAGCAGTTTCTCCCCTCATGGGAGGACTGAAGCTTTCTTT.

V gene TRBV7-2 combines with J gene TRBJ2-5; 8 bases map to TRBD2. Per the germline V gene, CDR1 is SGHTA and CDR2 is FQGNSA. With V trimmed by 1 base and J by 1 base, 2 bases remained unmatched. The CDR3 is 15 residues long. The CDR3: CASSLVSGSQETQYF. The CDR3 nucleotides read TGTGCCAGCAGCTTAGTCAGCGGGAGCCAAGAGACCCAGTACTTC.

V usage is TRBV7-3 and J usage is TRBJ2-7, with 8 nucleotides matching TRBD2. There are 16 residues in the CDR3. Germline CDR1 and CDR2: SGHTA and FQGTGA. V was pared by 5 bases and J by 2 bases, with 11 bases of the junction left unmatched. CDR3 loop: CASSPTPGLAAYEQYF. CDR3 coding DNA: TGTGCCAGCAGCCCAACCCCCGGACTAGCTGCCTACGAGCAGTACTTC.